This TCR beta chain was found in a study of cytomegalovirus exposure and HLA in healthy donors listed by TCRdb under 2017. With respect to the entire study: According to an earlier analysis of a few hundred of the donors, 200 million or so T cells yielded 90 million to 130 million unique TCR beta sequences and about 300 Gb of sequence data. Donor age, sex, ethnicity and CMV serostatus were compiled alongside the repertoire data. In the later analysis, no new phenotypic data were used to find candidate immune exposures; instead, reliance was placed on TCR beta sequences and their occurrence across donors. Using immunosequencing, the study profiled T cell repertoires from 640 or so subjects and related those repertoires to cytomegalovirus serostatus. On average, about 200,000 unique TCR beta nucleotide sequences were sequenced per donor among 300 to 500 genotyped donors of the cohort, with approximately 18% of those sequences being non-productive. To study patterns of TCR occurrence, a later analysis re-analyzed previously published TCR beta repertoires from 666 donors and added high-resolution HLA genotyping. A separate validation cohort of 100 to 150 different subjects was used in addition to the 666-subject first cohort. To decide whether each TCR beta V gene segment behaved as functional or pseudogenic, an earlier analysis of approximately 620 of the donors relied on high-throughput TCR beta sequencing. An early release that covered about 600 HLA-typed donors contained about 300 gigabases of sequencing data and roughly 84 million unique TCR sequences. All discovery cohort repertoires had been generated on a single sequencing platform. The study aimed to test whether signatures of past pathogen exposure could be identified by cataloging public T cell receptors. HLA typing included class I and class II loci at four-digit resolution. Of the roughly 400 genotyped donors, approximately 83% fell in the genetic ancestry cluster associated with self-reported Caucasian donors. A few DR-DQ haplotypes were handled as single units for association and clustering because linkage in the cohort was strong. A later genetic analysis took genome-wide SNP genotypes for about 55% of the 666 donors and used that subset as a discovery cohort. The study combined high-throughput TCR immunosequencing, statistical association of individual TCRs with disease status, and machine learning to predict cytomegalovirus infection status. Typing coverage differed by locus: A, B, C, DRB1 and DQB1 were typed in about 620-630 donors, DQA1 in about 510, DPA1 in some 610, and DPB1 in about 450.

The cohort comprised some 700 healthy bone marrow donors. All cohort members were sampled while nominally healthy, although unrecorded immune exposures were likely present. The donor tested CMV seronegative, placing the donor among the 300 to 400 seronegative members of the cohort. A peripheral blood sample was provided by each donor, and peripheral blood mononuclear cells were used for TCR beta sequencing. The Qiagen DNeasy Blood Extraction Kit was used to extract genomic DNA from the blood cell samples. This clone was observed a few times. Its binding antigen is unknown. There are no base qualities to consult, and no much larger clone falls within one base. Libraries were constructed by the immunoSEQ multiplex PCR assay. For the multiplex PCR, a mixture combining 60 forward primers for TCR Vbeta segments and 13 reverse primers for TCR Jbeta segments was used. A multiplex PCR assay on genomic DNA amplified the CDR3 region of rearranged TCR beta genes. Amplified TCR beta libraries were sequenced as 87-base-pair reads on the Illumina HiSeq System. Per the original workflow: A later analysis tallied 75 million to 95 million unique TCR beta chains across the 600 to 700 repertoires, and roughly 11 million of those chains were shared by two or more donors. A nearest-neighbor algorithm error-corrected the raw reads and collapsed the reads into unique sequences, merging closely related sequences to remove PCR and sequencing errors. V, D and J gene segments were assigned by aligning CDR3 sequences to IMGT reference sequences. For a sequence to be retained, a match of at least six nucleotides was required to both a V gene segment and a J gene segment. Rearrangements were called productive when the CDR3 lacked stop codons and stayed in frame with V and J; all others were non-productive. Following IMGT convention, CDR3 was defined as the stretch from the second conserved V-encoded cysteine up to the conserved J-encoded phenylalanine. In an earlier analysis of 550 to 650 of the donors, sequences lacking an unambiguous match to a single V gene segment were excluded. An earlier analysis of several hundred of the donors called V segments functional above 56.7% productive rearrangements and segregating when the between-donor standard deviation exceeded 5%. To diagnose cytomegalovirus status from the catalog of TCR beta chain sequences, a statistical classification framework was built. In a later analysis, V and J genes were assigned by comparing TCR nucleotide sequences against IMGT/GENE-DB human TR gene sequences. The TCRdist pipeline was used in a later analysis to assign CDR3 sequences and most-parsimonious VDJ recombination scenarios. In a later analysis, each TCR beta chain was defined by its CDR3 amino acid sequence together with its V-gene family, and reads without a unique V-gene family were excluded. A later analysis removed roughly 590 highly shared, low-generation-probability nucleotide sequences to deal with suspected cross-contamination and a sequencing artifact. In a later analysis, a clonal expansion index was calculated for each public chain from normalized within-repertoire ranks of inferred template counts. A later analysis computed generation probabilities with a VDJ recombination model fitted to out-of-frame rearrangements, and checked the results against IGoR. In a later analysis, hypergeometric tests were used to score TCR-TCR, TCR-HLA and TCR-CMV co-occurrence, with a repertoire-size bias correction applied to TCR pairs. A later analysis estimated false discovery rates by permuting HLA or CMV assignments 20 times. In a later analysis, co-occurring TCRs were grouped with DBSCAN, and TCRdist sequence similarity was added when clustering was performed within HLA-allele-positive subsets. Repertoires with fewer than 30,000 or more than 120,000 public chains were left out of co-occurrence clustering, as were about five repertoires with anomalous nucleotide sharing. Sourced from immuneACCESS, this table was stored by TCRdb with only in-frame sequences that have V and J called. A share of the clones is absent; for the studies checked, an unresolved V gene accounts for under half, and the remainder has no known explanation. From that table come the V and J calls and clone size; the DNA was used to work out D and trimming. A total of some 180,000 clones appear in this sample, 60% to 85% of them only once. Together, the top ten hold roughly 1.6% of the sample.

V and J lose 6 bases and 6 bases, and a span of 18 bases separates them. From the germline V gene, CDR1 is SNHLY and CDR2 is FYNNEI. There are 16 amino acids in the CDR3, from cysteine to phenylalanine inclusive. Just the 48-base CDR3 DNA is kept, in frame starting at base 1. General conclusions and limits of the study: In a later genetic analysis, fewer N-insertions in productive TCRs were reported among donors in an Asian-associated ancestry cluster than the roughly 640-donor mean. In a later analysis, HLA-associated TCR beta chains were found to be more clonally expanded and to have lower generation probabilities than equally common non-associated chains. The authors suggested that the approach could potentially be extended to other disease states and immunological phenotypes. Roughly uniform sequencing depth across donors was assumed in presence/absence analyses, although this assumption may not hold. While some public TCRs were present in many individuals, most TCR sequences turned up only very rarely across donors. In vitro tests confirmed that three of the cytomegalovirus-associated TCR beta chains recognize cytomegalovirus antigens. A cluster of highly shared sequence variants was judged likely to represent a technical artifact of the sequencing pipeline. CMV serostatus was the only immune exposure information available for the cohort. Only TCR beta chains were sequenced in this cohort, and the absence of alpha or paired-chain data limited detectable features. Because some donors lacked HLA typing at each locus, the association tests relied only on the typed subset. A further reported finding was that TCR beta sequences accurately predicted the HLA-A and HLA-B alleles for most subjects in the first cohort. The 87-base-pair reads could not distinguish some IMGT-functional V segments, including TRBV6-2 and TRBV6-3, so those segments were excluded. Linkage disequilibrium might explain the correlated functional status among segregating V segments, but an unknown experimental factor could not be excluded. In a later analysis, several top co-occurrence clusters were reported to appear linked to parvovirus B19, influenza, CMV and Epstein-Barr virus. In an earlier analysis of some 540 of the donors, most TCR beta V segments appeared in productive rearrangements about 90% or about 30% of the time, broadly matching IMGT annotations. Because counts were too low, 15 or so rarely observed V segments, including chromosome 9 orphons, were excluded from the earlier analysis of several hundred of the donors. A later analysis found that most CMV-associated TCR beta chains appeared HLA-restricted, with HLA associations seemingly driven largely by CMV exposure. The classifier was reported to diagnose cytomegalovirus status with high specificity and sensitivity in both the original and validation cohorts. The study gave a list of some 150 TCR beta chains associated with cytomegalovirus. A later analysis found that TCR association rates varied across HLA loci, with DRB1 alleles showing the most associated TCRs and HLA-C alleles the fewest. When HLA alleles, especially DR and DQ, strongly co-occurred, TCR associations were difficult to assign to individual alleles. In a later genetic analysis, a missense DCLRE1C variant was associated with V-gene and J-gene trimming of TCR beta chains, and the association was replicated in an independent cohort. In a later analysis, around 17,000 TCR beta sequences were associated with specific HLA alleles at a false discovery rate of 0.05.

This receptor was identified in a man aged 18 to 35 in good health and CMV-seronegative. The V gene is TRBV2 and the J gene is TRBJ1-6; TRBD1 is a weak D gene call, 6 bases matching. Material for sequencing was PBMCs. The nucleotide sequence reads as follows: TGTGCCAGCAGCCGAGGGATGGGGGCAGGTAATTCACCCCTCCACTTT. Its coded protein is CASSRGMGAGNSPLHF. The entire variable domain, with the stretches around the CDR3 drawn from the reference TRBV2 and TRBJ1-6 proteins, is EPEVTQTPSHQVTQMGQEVILRCVPISNHLYFYWYRQILGQKVEFLVSFYNNEISEKSEIFDDQFSVERPDGSNFTLKIRSTKLEDSAMYFCASSRGMGAGNSPLHFGNGTRLTVT.